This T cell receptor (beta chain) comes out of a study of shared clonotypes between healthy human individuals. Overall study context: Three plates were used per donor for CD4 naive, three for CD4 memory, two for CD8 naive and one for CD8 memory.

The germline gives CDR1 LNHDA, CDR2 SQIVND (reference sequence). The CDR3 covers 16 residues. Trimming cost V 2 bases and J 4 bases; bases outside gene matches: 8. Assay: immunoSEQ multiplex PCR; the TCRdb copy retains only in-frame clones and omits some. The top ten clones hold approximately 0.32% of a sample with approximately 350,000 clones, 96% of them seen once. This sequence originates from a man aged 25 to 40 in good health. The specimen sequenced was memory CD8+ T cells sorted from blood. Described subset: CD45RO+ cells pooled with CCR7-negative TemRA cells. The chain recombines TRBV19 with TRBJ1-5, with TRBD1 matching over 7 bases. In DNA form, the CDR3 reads TGTGCCAGTAGTATATGGTCCCAGGGGGGGAATCAGCCCCAGCATTTT. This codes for CASSIWSQGGNQPQHF.